One and the same sample provided the 9 T cell receptor beta chains below, sequenced in a study of T cells in Graves' hyperthyroidism and ophthalmopathy. TCR beta CDR3 region amplification was performed from RNA transcripts. First-round RT-PCR of the TCR CDR3 relied on the HTBI primer set. TCRdb redid the calling of the multiplex PCR reads with MiXCR, one entry per CDR3 protein. The data contain 700,000 or so distinct CDR3 sequences, roughly 15% of them singletons. Sequencing used blood. These receptors were obtained from a woman in her forties or fifties with Graves' ophthalmopathy.

The chain couples TRBV15 to TRBJ2-1; the match to TRBD2 covers 11 bases. The length of the CDR3 is 16 residues. Trimming cost V 1 base and J 7 bases; bases outside gene matches: 6. The germline CDR1 and CDR2 sequences are LNHNV and YYDKDF (reference sequence). Here the CDR3 DNA reads TGTGCCACCAGCAGAGCTCTAGCGGGAGGACCAAATGAGCAGTTCTTC. Amino acid sequence: CATSRALAGGPNEQFF.

This clonotype was found a few times. The chain couples TRBV19 to TRBJ1-5; 9 nucleotides line up with TRBD1. The V and J ends lost 3 bases and 1 base, in that order; junction bases with no gene match: 10. Germline lookup yields CDR1 LNHDA and CDR2 SQIVND (reference sequence). This CDR3 is 18 amino acids long. CDR3 residues: CASSMGPGQGSSNQPQHF. The CDR3, as DNA: TGTGCCAGTAGTATGGGCCCGGGACAGGGATCGAGCAATCAGCCCCAGCATTTT.

On this clonotype itself: This may arise from a read error, as a much more abundant clone is one base away. The chain recombines TRBV7-9 with TRBJ2-1; D possibly corresponds to TRBD2 (6 bases). The CDR3 is 16 amino acids. CDR1 is SEHNR, CDR2 FQNEAQ, per germline (reference sequence). V was pared by 2 bases and J by 3 bases, with 14 bases between. The CDR3: CASSLMGGGVYNEQFF. The CDR3 DNA reads as TGTGCCAGCAGCTTAATGGGGGGAGGAGTCTACAATGAGCAGTTCTTC.

This clonotype was recorded at least ten times. The chain links TRBV15 to TRBJ1-1; D uncertain. Trimming took 0 bases from V and 3 from J, leaving 11 bases between them. Germline assignment: CDR1 LNHNV and CDR2 YYDKDF (reference sequence). The CDR3 extends over 15 amino acids. The chain's CDR3 is CATSRERGSHTEAFF. In DNA form, the CDR3 reads TGTGCCACCAGCAGAGAGCGGGGTAGCCACACTGAAGCTTTCTTT.

This clonotype was recorded at least ten times. The CDR3 sequence: CASSLGGSGRTDTQYF. The CDR3 DNA is TGTGCCAGCAGCTTAGGAGGTAGCGGGAGGACAGATACGCAGTATTTT. V gene TRBV11-3 combines with J gene TRBJ2-3, with 10 bases fitting TRBD2. CDR3 length: 16 residues. V shed 1 base, J shed 3 bases, and the junction held 4 bases outside the gene matches. Germline V gene sequence: CDR1 SGHNT, CDR2 YENEEA.

V usage is TRBV18 and J usage is TRBJ1-6; TRBD1 is a possible D gene (6 bases). Germline V gives CDR1 KGHSH, CDR2 LQKENI. Trimming cost V 3 bases and J 1 base, with 7 bases left between them. The CDR3 is 15 amino acids. CDR3 nucleotide sequence: TGTGCCAGCTCACCCGGACAGTCCTATAATTCACCCCTCCACTTT. Amino acid sequence: CASSPGQSYNSPLHF.

This clonotype was recorded many times. V is TRBV11-2 and J is TRBJ2-5; TRBD2 matches at 14 bases. Germline CDR1 and CDR2: SGHAT and FQNNGV. This CDR3 has 17 amino acids. Trimming removed 5 bases from V and 2 bases from J; junction bases left unmatched: 7. The CDR3 is CASSAGTSGSGQETQYF. For the CDR3, the DNA is TGTGCCAGCAGCGCTGGGACTAGCGGGAGTGGTCAAGAGACCCAGTACTTC.

This clonotype showed up just a few times. The chain is built from TRBV29-1 and TRBJ2-7, with D hard to call. Germline V gene data show CDR1 as SQVTM and CDR2 as ANQGSEA. This CDR3 spans 12 amino acids. Trimming took off 6 bases at V and 4 bases at J, with 13 bases between the two ends. For the CDR3, the DNA is TGCAGCGTCGCCGCAAGTCGGTACGAGCAGTACTTC. It yields the protein CSVAASRYEQYF.

This clonotype was seen repeatedly, ten times or more. CDR3 DNA sequence: TGTGCCAGCAGTTTTATTGGGACCCAGTACTTC. It yields the protein CASSFIGTQYF. This chain joins TRBV12-3 or TRBV12-4 and TRBJ2-5; D uncertain. Between the trimmed V and J ends, which lost 3 bases and 7 bases, there was a span of 6 bases. This CDR3 is 11 amino acids long.